The 10 T cell receptor beta chains reported below all come from one sample, sequenced in a study of shared clonotypes between healthy human individuals. The repertoire was sequenced with immunoSEQ multiplex PCR; TCRdb's copy has only in-frame clones and lacks some. The table shows approximately 640,000 clones, with 90% occurring only once. The specimen sequenced was memory CD8+ T cells from PBMCs. Indicated subset: CD45RO+ cells pooled with CCR7-negative TemRA cells. These receptors came from a young man in good health. Some clones in this sample may be carry-over from other donors' samples.

The CDR3: CASSLPGTVNQPQHF. In DNA, the CDR3 is TGTGCCAGCAGTTTACCAGGGACAGTAAATCAGCCCCAGCATTTT. The chain is built from TRBV28 and TRBJ1-5, with 7 bases matching TRBD1. Germline V lookup: CDR1 MDHEN, CDR2 SYDVKM. CDR3 length: 15 residues. V gave up 2 bases and J gave up 4 bases; unmatched junction bases: 5.

With regard to this clone: A far larger clone is off by one base, so a read error is likely. The V call is TRBV5-1, the J call TRBJ2-7; no clear D gene. This CDR3 has 16 residues. Germline CDR1 is SGHRS and CDR2 is YFSETQ. CDR3 nucleotides: TGCGCCAGCGTACTCCATCCCGGGCCGGCAGCCTACGAGCAGCACTTC. Translation: CASVLHPGPAAYEQHF.

The chain joins TRBV7-2 to TRBJ2-3; 10 bases are a match to TRBD2. This CDR3 is 15 amino acids long. The trim removed 5 bases at V and 4 bases at J, leaving 6 bases unmatched. Germline V CDR1 and CDR2: SGHTA, FQGNSA. The DNA for the CDR3 is TGTGCCAGCAGCGTCCTAGCGGGAGCCCCAGATACGCAGTATTTT. It encodes CASSVLAGAPDTQYF.

The V gene is TRBV12-5, the J gene TRBJ2-3; the match to TRBD2 covers 12 bases. Per germline, CDR1 LGHNT and CDR2 FRNRAP. After removal of 7 bases from V and 1 base from J, the junction contained 12 bases not matched to a gene. This CDR3 is 18 amino acids long. CDR3 sequence reads: CASVSDRTSGIGTDTQYF. In DNA, the CDR3 is TGTGCTAGTGTCAGCGATCGGACTAGCGGGATTGGCACAGATACGCAGTATTTT. Complete variable domain (other parts from reference TRBV12-5 and TRBJ2-3): DARVTQTPRHKVTEMGQEVTMRCQPILGHNTVFWYRQTMMQGLELLAYFRNRAPLDDSGMPKDRFSAEMPDATLATLKIQPSEPRDSAVYFCASVSDRTSGIGTDTQYFGPGTRLTVL.

CDR3 sequence: CASSPRPAKAGYTF. The CDR3 DNA sequence: TGTGCCAGCAGCCCCCGGCCGGCCAAGGCCGGCTACACCTTC. V and J are TRBV21-1 and TRBJ1-2. TRBV21-1 is reported as a pseudogene. CDR3 length: 14 amino acids.

The chain uses TRBV28 and TRBJ1-5; TRBD1 might be the D (5 bases). This CDR3 comprises 15 residues. Germline CDR1 MDHEN, CDR2 SYDVKM. The V and J ends lost 4 bases and 0 bases respectively, with 10 bases between them. CDR3: CASSSTAYSNQPQHF. CDR3 nucleotides: TGTGCCAGCAGTTCGACAGCGTATAGCAATCAGCCCCAGCATTTT.

This chain joins TRBV7-9 and TRBJ2-1; TRBD2 matches 14 bases. This CDR3 is 16 amino acids long. Trimming at V came to 5 bases and at J to 9 bases, leaving 9 bases not matched to a gene. Germline V gene lookup returns CDR1 SEHNR and CDR2 FQNEAQ (reference sequence). CDR3 coding DNA: TGTGCCAGCAGCCCTCGGACTAGCGGGAGGTTAAGTGAGCAGTTCTTC. Its translation: CASSPRTSGRLSEQFF.

The genes are TRBV28 and TRBJ1-4; no clear D. The V end was cut by 3 bases, the J end by 8 bases, with 19 bases between. The CDR3 has 16 amino acids. Looked up from germline, CDR1 is MDHEN and CDR2 is SYDVKM. CDR3 in amino acids: CASSFFGGIRGEKLFF. The CDR3 bases are TGTGCCAGCAGTTTTTTTGGTGGGATCCGGGGAGAAAAACTGTTTTTT.

The gene calls are TRBV9 and TRBJ2-1; 7 positions match TRBD2. Germline CDR1 SGDLS, CDR2 YYNGEE. Trimming cost V 3 bases and J 15 bases; bases outside gene matches: 12. This CDR3 has 13 amino acids. The DNA for the CDR3 is TGTGCCAGCAGCGCCCCCACCGGCGGGGGACTGTTCTTC. It yields the protein CASSAPTGGGLFF.

The rearrangement joins TRBV27 to TRBJ2-7, with a tentative D call TRBD2 (6 bases). The CDR3 length is 15 residues. V lost 3 bases to trimming and J lost 0 bases, with 12 bases between them. The V gene's germline CDR1 is MNHEY and CDR2 SMNVEV (reference sequence). In nucleotides, the CDR3 is TGTGCCAGCAGTTTTGGACGGGAGTTCTCCTACGAGCAGTACTTC. Translated: CASSFGREFSYEQYF.